Each of the 19 T cell receptor beta chains below was sequenced from the same sample in a study of T cell responses to AZD1222 COVID-19 vaccine (dated by TCRdb to the early 2020s). The library came from the immunoSEQ multiplex PCR assay. TCRdb took over this immuneACCESS table, retaining in-frame rearrangements with V and J assigned. Such tables are incomplete; in checked studies, under half of the missing clones stem from an unresolved V gene, and the remainder is unexplained. The sample table lists some 90,000 clones, approximately 83% of them with a count of one. Over 7.5% of the sample lies in the top ten. The time point label here, explained by the study, means: baseline before first vaccination. The material sequenced was peripheral blood, taken on day 0 of AZD1222 vaccination. The origin of the receptors is an adult in good health.

The chain carries TRBV9 and TRBJ1-1, with 8 bases lining up with TRBD1. CDR3 length: 15 residues. Germline-derived CDR1 and CDR2 are SGDLS and YYNGEE. After removal of 0 bases from V and 3 bases from J, the junction contained 4 bases not matched to a gene. The CDR3 loop reads CASSVGTGWYTEAFF. The CDR3 DNA sequence: TGTGCCAGCAGCGTAGGGACAGGGTGGTACACTGAAGCTTTCTTT.

This clone was recorded only once. The J gene is TRBJ1-1, the V gene TRBV6-5, with D possibly being TRBD1 (5 bases). Germline V gene data show CDR1 as MNHEY and CDR2 as SVGAGI. V lost 0 bases and J lost 0, with 8 bases in between. CDR3 size: 15 residues. The CDR3 sequence is CASSYSTGVNTEAFF. The CDR3 DNA follows: TGTGCCAGCAGTTACTCGACGGGGGTGAACACTGAAGCTTTCTTT.

The chain uses TRBV28 and TRBJ1-1; the match to TRBD1 covers 10 bases. CDR1 is MDHEN, CDR2 SYDVKM, per germline. V trimming: 5 bases; J trimming: 8 bases; junction bases outside the gene matches: 8. There are 14 residues in the CDR3. CDR3 protein: CASSPTGGAREAFF. The CDR3 DNA reads TGTGCCAGCAGTCCGACAGGGGGCGCGAGGGAAGCTTTCTTT.

This chain joins TRBV11-2 and TRBJ1-1; D gene ambiguous. CDR1 SGHAT and CDR2 FQNNGV come from the germline V gene. Between the trimmed V and J ends, which lost 0 bases and 4 bases, there was a span of 6 bases. This CDR3 comprises 13 residues. Here the CDR3 reads CASSLDSGTEAFF. CDR3 sequence (DNA): TGTGCCAGCAGCTTAGATTCGGGCACTGAAGCTTTCTTT. Together with reference TRBV11-2 and TRBJ1-1, the CDR3 gives the full variable domain: EAGVAQSPRYKIIEKRQSVAFWCNPISGHATLYWYQQILGQGPKLLIQFQNNGVVDDSQLPKDRFSAERLKGVDSTLKIQPAKLEDSAVYLCASSLDSGTEAFFGQGTRLTVV.

CDR3 protein: CASSYLGSSGANVLTF. The CDR3 bases are TGTGCCAGCAGTTACCTGGGGAGCTCTGGGGCCAACGTCCTGACTTTC. The chain recombines TRBV6-5 with TRBJ2-6, with D possibly being TRBD2 (5 bases). V was clipped by 2 bases and J by 0 bases, with 8 bases between them. Germline CDR1 is MNHEY and CDR2 is SVGAGI. The CDR3 is 16 amino acids.

V gene TRBV25-1 combines with J gene TRBJ2-1; the D call may be TRBD1 or TRBD2 (7 bases each). The CDR3 runs 14 residues. Looked up from germline, CDR1 is MGHDK and CDR2 is SYGVNS. Trimming cost V 11 bases and J 0 bases, with 14 bases left between them. In DNA form, the CDR3 reads TGTGCCGCCCAGGGGGGGATCTCCTACAATGAGCAGTTCTTC. Its protein is CAAQGGISYNEQFF.

A remark on this clone: Other DNA sequences in the sample encode the same CDR3. The chain is built from TRBV19 and TRBJ1-5, with 7 bases fitting TRBD1. Losses at the gene ends were 1 base for V and 4 bases for J; bases not matched to a gene: 4. Germline values: CDR1 LNHDA, CDR2 SQIVND (reference sequence). The CDR3 runs 15 residues. CDR3 sequence reads: CASSIGTGGNQPQHF. For the CDR3, the DNA is TGTGCCAGTAGTATAGGGACAGGTGGGAATCAGCCCCAGCATTTT.

The V gene is TRBV5-1, the J gene TRBJ2-7; D is possibly TRBD2 (5 bases). With 3 bases removed from V and 3 bases from J, the gap between germline ends came to 16 bases. The germline gives CDR1 SGHRS, CDR2 YFSETQ. The CDR3 extends over 15 amino acids. The CDR3: CASSSGPATSYEQYF. The CDR3 DNA follows: TGCGCCAGCAGCTCTGGGCCCGCCACTAGCTACGAGCAGTACTTC. The entire variable domain, with the rest obtained from reference TRBV5-1 and TRBJ2-7, is as follows: KAGVTQTPRYLIKTRGQQVTLSCSPISGHRSVSWYQQTPGQGLQFLFEYFSETQRNKGNFPGRFSGRQFSNSRSEMNVSTLELGDSALYLCASSSGPATSYEQYFGPGTRLTVT.

This clone was detected once. The J gene is TRBJ2-5, the V gene TRBV19; 7 bases map to TRBD1. This CDR3 spans 15 amino acids. Trimming removed 2 bases from V and 1 base from J; junction bases left unmatched: 4. Germline V lookup: CDR1 LNHDA, CDR2 SQIVND (reference sequence). The CDR3 reads CASSIPGGIQETQYF. The CDR3, as DNA: TGTGCCAGTAGTATACCAGGGGGTATCCAAGAGACCCAGTACTTC.

The chain couples TRBV19 to TRBJ1-2, with 12 nucleotides matching TRBD1. CDR1 is LNHDA and CDR2 is SQIVND in the germline V gene (reference sequence). Trimming cost V 7 bases and J 3 bases; bases outside gene matches: 18. CDR3 length equals 19 residues. The CDR3 DNA sequence: TGTGCCAGTACTCAACCCCCGGGGGACAGGGGGCCTGACTACTATGGCTACACCTTC. Its protein product is CASTQPPGDRGPDYYGYTF.

The chain recombines TRBV27 with TRBJ1-5, with 7 bases aligning to TRBD1. Trimming cost V 5 bases and J 4 bases; bases outside gene matches: 8. CDR3 length: 15 residues. Germline CDR1 and CDR2: MNHEY and SMNVEV (reference sequence). The CDR3 DNA is TGTGCCAGCAGTCCCGGACAGGCTTATAATCAGCCCCAGCATTTT. Amino acid sequence: CASSPGQAYNQPQHF.

The chain couples TRBV5-1 to TRBJ2-2, with 9 nucleotides matching TRBD2. The length of the CDR3 is 17 residues. The V segment lost 0 bases and the J segment 3 bases; nucleotides outside the gene matches: 6. The V gene's germline CDR1 is SGHRS and CDR2 YFSETQ. CDR3 coding DNA: TGCGCCAGCAGCTTGGCGTCTAGCGGGACCTACACCGGGGAGCTGTTTTTT. Its protein product is CASSLASSGTYTGELFF.

The chain links TRBV2 to TRBJ2-7; no definite D call. CDR3 size: 11 residues. Per germline, CDR1 SNHLY and CDR2 FYNNEI. V lost 6 bases, J lost 6 bases, and 9 bases lay in between. The CDR3 DNA sequence: TGTGCCAGCAGGAACCCTCTCGAGCAGTACTTC. This sequence encodes CASRNPLEQYF.

The CDR3 loop reads CASSPNRGDTEAFF. DNA for the CDR3: TGTGCCAGCAGCCCGAACCGCGGGGACACTGAAGCTTTCTTT. V usage is TRBV9 and J usage is TRBJ1-1; D call uncertain. Germline CDR1 SGDLS, CDR2 YYNGEE. V was trimmed by 4 bases and J by 3 bases, leaving 13 bases between them. This CDR3 has 14 amino acids. Filled out from reference TRBV9 and TRBJ1-1, the complete variable domain reads DSGVTQTPKHLITATGQRVTLRCSPRSGDLSVYWYQQSLDQGLQFLIQYYNGEERAKGNILERFSAQQFPDLHSELNLSSLELGDSALYFCASSPNRGDTEAFFGQGTRLTVV.

This chain links TRBV7-6 with TRBJ2-7, with 8 bases fitting TRBD1. Trimming at V came to 6 bases and at J to 0 bases, leaving 7 bases not matched to a gene. Germline V gene lookup returns CDR1 SGHVS and CDR2 FNYEAQ. The CDR3 covers 15 residues. The CDR3 DNA follows: TGTGCCAGCAGATTCGGACAGGGTGGCTCCTACGAGCAGTACTTC. This encodes CASRFGQGGSYEQYF. Filled out from reference TRBV7-6 and TRBJ2-7, the complete variable domain reads GAGVSQSPRYKVTKRGQDVALRCDPISGHVSLYWYRQALGQGPEFLTYFNYEAQQDKSGLPNDRFSAERPEGSISTLTIQRTEQRDSAMYRCASRFGQGGSYEQYFGPGTRLTVT.

This clone was seen just once. J is TRBJ1-1 and V is TRBV6-5; D unclear. This CDR3 is built from 13 residues. CDR1 is MNHEY, CDR2 SVGAGI, per germline. V dropped 0 bases and J dropped 9 bases, with 11 bases sitting between them. In nucleotides, the CDR3 is TGTGCCAGCAGTTACTCGCTTACCAGCAAAGCTTTCTTT. Translating it yields CASSYSLTSKAFF.

This sequence joins TRBV7-9 and TRBJ1-4, with TRBD1 as a possible D gene (5 bases). The CDR3 runs to 15 residues. Germline CDR1 is SEHNR and CDR2 is FQNEAQ (reference sequence). With 5 bases removed from V and 0 bases from J, the gap between germline ends came to 10 bases. CDR3 nucleotides: TGTGCCAGCAGCCCGAAGACAGCAACTAATGAAAAACTGTTTTTT. Translating it yields CASSPKTATNEKLFF.

This chain joins TRBV27 and TRBJ2-4; D ambiguous. The ends were cut back, 0 bases at V and 7 bases at J, with 1 base in the middle. The CDR3 has 11 amino acids. The germline CDR1 and CDR2 sequences are MNHEY and SMNVEV (reference sequence). CDR3 bases: TGTGCCAGCAGTTTATCGAACATTCAGTACTTC. Amino acid sequence: CASSLSNIQYF.

This clone was counted a few times. V is TRBV5-1 and J is TRBJ1-1; weak D call: TRBD1 (5 bases). The CDR3 has 17 residues. Germline loops: CDR1 SGHRS, CDR2 YFSETQ. V lost 2 bases to trimming and J lost 4 bases, with 21 bases between them. CDR3 sequence reads: CASSLGTGGFLGTEAFF. CDR3 nucleotides: TGCGCCAGCAGCTTAGGGACTGGGGGTTTTTTGGGCACTGAAGCTTTCTTT.